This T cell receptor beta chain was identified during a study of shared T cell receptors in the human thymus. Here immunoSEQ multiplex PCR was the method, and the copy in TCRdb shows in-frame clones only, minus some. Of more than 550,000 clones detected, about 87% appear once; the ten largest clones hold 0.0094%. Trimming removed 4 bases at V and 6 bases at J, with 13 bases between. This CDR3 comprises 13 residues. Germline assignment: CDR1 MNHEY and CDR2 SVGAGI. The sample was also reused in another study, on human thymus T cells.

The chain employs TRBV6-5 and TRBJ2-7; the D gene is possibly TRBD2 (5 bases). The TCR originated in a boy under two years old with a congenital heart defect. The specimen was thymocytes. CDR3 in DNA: TGTGCCAGCAGTTCCCCCCCGAGGGTCGAGCAGTACTTC. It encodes CASSSPPRVEQYF.